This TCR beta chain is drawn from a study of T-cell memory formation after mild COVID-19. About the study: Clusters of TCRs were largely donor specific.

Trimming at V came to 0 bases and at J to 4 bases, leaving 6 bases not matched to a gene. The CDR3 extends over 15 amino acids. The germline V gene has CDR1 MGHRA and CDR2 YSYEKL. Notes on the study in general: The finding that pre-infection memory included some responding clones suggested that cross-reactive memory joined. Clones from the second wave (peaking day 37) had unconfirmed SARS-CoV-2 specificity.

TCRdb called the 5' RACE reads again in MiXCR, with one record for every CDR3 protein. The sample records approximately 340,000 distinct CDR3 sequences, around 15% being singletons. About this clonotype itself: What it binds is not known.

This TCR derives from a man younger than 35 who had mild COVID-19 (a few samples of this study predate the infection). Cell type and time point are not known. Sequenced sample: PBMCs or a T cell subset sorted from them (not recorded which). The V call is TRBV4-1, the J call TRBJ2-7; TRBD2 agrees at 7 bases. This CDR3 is CASSQDSWGGYEQYV. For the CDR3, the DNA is TGCGCCAGCAGCCAAGACTCTTGGGGGGGATACGAGCAGTACGTC.